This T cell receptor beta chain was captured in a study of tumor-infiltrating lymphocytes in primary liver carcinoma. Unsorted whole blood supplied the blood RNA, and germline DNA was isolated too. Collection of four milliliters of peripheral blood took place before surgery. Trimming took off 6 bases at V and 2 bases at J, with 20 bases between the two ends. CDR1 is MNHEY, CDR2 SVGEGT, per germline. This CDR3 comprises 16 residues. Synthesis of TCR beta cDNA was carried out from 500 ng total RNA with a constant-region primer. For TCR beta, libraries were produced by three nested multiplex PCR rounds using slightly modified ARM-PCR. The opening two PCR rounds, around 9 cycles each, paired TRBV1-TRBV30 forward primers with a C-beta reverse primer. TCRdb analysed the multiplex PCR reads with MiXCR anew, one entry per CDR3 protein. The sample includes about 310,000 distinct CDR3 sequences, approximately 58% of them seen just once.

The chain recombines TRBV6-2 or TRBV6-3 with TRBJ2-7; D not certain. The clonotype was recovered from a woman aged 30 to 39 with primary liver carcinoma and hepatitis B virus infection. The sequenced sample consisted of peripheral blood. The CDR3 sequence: CASSPRVGVGTYEQYF. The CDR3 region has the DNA TGTGCCAGCAGCCCTAGGGTTGGGGTAGGGACCTACGAGCAGTACTTC.